These T cell receptor beta chains were read from a single sample in a study of blood T cell repertoires in COVID-19. This table comes from immunoSEQ multiplex PCR, and its TCRdb copy is limited to in-frame clones, with some not included. Of 120,000 or so clones detected, just under 85% appear once; the ten largest clones hold about 15%. Sequenced input: peripheral blood. The receptors originated from a woman between 45 and 65 years old with acute or convalescent COVID-19. The CDR3 runs from the conserved cysteine through the conserved F or W. Fields, in order: clone size, J gene, V gene, CDR3 protein. Some rows mark clone size as missing; the rest say once, few, many or name a class of expanded clone.

clone_size: -
j_call: TRBJ1-1
v_call: TRBV7-6
cdr3_aa: CASSLAPGTANTEAFF

clone_size: -
j_call: TRBJ2-3
v_call: TRBV10-3
cdr3_aa: CAIRPGTPSDTQYF

clone_size: once
j_call: TRBJ1-1
v_call: TRBV27
cdr3_aa: CASSAYTGGTEAFF

clone_size: -
j_call: TRBJ2-7
v_call: TRBV28
cdr3_aa: CASSSGTSLYEQYF

clone_size: once
j_call: TRBJ1-5
v_call: TRBV18
cdr3_aa: CASSPRTGGNQPQHF

clone_size: -
j_call: TRBJ1-1
v_call: TRBV9
cdr3_aa: CASSPWTGNTEAFF

clone_size: -
j_call: TRBJ1-1
v_call: TRBV19
cdr3_aa: CASSIDQNTEAFF

clone_size: -
j_call: TRBJ1-2
v_call: TRBV3-1/TRBV3-2
cdr3_aa: CASSRTGTDNYGYTF

clone_size: -
j_call: TRBJ1-5
v_call: TRBV30
cdr3_aa: CAWSNREGQPQHF

clone_size: -
j_call: TRBJ1-3
v_call: TRBV21-1
cdr3_aa: CASRFPSYSGGNTIYF

clone_size: -
j_call: TRBJ1-1
v_call: TRBV12-3/TRBV12-4
cdr3_aa: CASSGQANTEAFF

clone_size: -
j_call: TRBJ1-1
v_call: TRBV10-2
cdr3_aa: CASRVGGLSTEAFF

clone_size: -
j_call: TRBJ1-2
v_call: TRBV30
cdr3_aa: CAWSEDRGYTF

clone_size: -
j_call: TRBJ1-5
v_call: TRBV19
cdr3_aa: CASSQGQGGNQPQHF

clone_size: -
j_call: TRBJ2-5
v_call: TRBV6-5
cdr3_aa: CASSYSIWGEETQYF

clone_size: -
j_call: TRBJ1-5
v_call: TRBV24-1
cdr3_aa: CATSDLGQGTPSNQPQHF

clone_size: -
j_call: TRBJ1-1
v_call: TRBV3-1/TRBV3-2
cdr3_aa: CASSRGQGGHTEAFF